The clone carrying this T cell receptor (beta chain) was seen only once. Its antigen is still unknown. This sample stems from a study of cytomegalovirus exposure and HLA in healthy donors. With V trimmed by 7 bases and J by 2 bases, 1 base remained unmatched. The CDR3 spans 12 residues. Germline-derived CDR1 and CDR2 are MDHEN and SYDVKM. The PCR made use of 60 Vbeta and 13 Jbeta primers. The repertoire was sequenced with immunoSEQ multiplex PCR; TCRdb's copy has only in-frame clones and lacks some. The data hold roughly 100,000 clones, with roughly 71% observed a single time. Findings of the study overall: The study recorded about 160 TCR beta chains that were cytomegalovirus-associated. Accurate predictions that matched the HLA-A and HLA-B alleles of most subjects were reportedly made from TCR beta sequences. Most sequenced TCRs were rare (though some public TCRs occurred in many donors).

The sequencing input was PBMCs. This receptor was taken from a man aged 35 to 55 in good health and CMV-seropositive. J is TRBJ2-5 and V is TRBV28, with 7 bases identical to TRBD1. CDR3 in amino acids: CASKQGQETQYF. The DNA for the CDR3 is TGTGCCAGCAAACAGGGGCAAGAGACCCAGTACTTC.